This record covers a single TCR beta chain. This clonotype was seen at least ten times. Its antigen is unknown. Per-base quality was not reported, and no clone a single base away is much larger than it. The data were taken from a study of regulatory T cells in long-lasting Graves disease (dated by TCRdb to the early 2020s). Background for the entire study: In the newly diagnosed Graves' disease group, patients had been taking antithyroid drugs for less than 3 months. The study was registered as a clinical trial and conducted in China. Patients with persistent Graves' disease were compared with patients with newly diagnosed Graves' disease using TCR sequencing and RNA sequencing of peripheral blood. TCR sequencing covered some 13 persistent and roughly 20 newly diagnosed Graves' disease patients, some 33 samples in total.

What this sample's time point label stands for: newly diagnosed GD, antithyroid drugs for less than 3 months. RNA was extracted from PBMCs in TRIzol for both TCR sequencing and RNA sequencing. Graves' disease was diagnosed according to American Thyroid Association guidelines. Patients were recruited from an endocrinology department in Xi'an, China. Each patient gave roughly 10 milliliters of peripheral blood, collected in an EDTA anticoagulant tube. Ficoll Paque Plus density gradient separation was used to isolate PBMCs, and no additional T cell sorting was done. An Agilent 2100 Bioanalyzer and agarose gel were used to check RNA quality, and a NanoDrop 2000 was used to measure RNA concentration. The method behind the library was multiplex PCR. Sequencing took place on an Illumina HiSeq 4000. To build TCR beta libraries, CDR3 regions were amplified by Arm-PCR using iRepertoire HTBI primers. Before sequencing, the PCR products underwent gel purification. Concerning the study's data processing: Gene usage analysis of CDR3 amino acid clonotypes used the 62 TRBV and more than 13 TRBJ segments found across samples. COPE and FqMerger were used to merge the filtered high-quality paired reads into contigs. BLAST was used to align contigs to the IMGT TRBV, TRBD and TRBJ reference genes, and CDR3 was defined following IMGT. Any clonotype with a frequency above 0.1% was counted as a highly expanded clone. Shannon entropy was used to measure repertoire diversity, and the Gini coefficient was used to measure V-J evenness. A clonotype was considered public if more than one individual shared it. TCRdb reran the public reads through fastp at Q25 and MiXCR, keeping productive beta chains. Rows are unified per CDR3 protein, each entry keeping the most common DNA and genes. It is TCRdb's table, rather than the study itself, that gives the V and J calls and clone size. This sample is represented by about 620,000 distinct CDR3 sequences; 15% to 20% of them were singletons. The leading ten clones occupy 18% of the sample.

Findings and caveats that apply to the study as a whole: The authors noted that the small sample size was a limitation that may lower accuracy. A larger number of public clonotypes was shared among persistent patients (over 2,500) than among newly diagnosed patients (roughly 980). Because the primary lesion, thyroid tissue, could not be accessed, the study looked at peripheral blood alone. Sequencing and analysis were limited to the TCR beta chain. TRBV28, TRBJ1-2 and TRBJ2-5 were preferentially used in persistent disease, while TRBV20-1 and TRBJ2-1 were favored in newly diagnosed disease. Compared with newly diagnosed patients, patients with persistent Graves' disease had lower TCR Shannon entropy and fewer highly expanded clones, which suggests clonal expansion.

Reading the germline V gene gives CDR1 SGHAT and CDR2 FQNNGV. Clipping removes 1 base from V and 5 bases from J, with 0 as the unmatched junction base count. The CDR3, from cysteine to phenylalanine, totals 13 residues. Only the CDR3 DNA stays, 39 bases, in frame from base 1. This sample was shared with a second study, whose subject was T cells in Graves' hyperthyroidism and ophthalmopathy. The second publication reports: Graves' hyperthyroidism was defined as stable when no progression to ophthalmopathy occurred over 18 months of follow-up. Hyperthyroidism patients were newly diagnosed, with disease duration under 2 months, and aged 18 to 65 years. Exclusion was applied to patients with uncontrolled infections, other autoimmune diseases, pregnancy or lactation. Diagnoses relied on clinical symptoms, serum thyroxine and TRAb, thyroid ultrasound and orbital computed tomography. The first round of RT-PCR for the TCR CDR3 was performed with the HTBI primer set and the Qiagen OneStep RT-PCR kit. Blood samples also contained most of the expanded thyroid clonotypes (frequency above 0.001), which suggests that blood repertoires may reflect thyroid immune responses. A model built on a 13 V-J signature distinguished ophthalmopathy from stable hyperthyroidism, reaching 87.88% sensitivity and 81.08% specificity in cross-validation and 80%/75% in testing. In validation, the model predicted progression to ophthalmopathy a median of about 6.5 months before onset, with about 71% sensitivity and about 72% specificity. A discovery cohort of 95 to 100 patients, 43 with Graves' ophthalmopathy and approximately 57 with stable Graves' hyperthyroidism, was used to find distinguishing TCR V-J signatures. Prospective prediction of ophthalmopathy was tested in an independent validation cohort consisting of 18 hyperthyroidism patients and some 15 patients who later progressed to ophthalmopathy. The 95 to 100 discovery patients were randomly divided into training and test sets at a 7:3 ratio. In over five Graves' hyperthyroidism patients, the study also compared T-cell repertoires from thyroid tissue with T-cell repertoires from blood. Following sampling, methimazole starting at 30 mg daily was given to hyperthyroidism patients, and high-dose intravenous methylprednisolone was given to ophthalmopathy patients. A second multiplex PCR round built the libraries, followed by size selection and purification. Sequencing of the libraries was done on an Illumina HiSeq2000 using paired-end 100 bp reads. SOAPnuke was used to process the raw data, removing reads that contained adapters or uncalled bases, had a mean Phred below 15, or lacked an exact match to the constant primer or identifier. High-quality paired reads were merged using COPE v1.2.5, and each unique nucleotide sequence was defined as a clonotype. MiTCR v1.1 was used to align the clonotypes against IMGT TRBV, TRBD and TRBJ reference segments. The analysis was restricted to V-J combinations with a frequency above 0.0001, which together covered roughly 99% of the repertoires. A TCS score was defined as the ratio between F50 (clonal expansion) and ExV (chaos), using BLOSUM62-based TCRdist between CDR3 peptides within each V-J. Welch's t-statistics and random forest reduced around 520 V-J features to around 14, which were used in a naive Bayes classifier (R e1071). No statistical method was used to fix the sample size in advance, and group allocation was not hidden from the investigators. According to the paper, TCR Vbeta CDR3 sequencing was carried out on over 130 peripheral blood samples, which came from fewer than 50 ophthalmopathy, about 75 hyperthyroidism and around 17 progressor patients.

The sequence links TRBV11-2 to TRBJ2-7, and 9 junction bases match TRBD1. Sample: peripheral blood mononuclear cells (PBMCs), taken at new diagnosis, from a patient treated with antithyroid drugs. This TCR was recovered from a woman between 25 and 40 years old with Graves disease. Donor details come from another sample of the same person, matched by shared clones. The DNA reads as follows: TGTGCCAGCAGCTTAGGGGACAGGGACGAGCAGTACTTC. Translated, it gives CASSLGDRDEQYF.